This T cell receptor (beta chain) was documented in a study of blood T cell repertoires in COVID-19. Study information: PBMCs, B-cell-depleted T cells, or T cells were the source of the cDNA or gDNA that made up the material.

This clone was recorded only once. Germline V gene data show CDR1 as SGHDN and CDR2 as FVKESK. CDR3 length equals 14 residues. With 6 bases removed from V and 9 bases from J, the gap between germline ends came to 15 bases. Clones were read by immunoSEQ multiplex PCR, and TCRdb kept only the in-frame ones, dropping some. The sample contains 25,000 to 30,000 clones, roughly 90% of which appear only once. The TCR originated in a human donor in a cohort sampled during active COVID-19. The chain combines TRBV14 with TRBJ1-6; D possibly corresponds to TRBD1 (6 bases). Sequencing input: peripheral blood. The CDR3 DNA reads as TGTGCCAGCAGTCTAAGGACAGTAGGTTCACCCCTCCACTTT. This gives the protein CASSLRTVGSPLHF.